Listed below are T cell receptor beta chains from one sample, sequenced in a study. TCRdb re-called the RT-PCR reads with MiXCR, one entry per CDR3 protein. Of 550,000 to 750,000 distinct CDR3 sequences listed, 13% to 15% are singletons. What was sequenced was memory CD4+ T cells from blood. The receptors come from a female donor in good health, serving as a healthy control. Both conserved end residues are part of each CDR3. The D gene is left open where the match is weak. Only part of the rows carry a size: once, few, many, or a class if the clone is expanded.

D gene: TRBD1
V gene: TRBV9
J gene: TRBJ1-5
clone size: once
CDR3 DNA: TGTGCCAGCAGCGCGACAGGGCTTAACGGTCAGCCCCAGCATTTT
CDR3 protein: CASSATGLNGQPQHF

D gene: TRBD1
V gene: TRBV20-1
J gene: TRBJ1-3
clone size: few
CDR3 DNA: TGCAGTGCCCCACGGACAGGCAGCGTGTCTGGAAACACCATATATTTT
CDR3 protein: CSAPRTGSVSGNTIYF

D gene: TRBD1
V gene: TRBV20-1
J gene: TRBJ2-3
clone size: NA
CDR3 DNA: TGCAGTGCGCCCCTTCCGGGACAGGAATACACAGATACGCAGTATTTT
CDR3 protein: CSAPLPGQEYTDTQYF

D gene: TRBD2
V gene: TRBV4-2
J gene: TRBJ2-3
clone size: NA
CDR3 DNA: TGTGCCAGCAGCCAAGAACCCGGGACTAGCGGGAGGGTAGATACGCAGTATTTT
CDR3 protein: CASSQEPGTSGRVDTQYF

D gene: TRBD2
V gene: TRBV7-2
J gene: TRBJ2-1
clone size: NA
CDR3 DNA: TGTGCCAGCAGCATGGGACTACCCCGCTCCTACAATGAGCAGTTCTTC
CDR3 protein: CASSMGLPRSYNEQFF

D gene: NA
V gene: TRBV6-6
J gene: TRBJ1-2
clone size: NA
CDR3 DNA: TGTGCCAGCGCAACCCTGCGGGACTATGGCTACACCTTC
CDR3 protein: CASATLRDYGYTF

D gene: NA
V gene: TRBV5-1
J gene: TRBJ2-7
clone size: few
CDR3 DNA: TGCGCCAGCAGCTTGGCTCCAGGCCCTACCTACGAGCAGTACTTC
CDR3 protein: CASSLAPGPTYEQYF

D gene: TRBD2
V gene: TRBV5-1
J gene: TRBJ2-3
clone size: NA
CDR3 DNA: TGCGCCAGCAGCGAAGGACTAGGTCATGATACGCAGTATTTT
CDR3 protein: CASSEGLGHDTQYF

D gene: NA
V gene: TRBV2
J gene: TRBJ2-1
clone size: few
CDR3 DNA: TGTGCCAGCAGCTACATCTCATTGGGGAATGAGCAGTTCTTC
CDR3 protein: CASSYISLGNEQFF

D gene: NA
V gene: TRBV5-1
J gene: TRBJ2-3
clone size: many
CDR3 DNA: TGCGCCAGCAGTTATGCCGGGTCACCCACAGATACGCAGTATTTT
CDR3 protein: CASSYAGSPTDTQYF

D gene: NA
V gene: TRBV20-1
J gene: TRBJ2-3
clone size: NA
CDR3 DNA: TGCAGTGCTAGAGACCTGGTTTCGGCCTCAGATACGCAGTATTTT
CDR3 protein: CSARDLVSASDTQYF

D gene: NA
V gene: TRBV5-5
J gene: TRBJ2-1
clone size: few
CDR3 DNA: TGTGCCAGCAGCTTACTAGAACGCGAGCAGTTCTTC
CDR3 protein: CASSLLEREQFF

D gene: NA
V gene: TRBV30
J gene: TRBJ1-5
clone size: NA
CDR3 DNA: TGTGCCTGGAGTAAACGGGGGGGAGGTCAGCCCCAGCATTTT
CDR3 protein: CAWSKRGGGQPQHF

D gene: NA
V gene: TRBV7-2
J gene: TRBJ1-1
clone size: NA
CDR3 DNA: TGTGCCAGCCAGGGGCAGCTGAACACTGAAGCTTTCTTT
CDR3 protein: CASQGQLNTEAFF

D gene: TRBD2
V gene: TRBV20-1
J gene: TRBJ2-3
clone size: NA
CDR3 DNA: TGCAGTGCCCAGACTAGCGGGAGGGTAGGTGCTACAGATACGCAGTATTTT
CDR3 protein: CSAQTSGRVGATDTQYF

D gene: NA
V gene: TRBV3-1
J gene: TRBJ2-7
clone size: few
CDR3 DNA: TGTGCCAGCAGCCAAGGAGTATTGGGGGAGGACGAGCAGTACTTC
CDR3 protein: CASSQGVLGEDEQYF

D gene: TRBD2
V gene: TRBV7-9
J gene: TRBJ2-1
clone size: few
CDR3 DNA: TGTGCCAGCAGCTTTGGACTAGCGGGGGATGAGCAGTTCTTC
CDR3 protein: CASSFGLAGDEQFF

D gene: TRBD2
V gene: TRBV7-2
J gene: TRBJ2-1
clone size: NA
CDR3 DNA: TGTGCCAGCAGCTCTCTCACCGGGACTAGCGGGAGAAATGAGCAGTTCTTC
CDR3 protein: CASSSLTGTSGRNEQFF

D gene: NA
V gene: TRBV5-1
J gene: TRBJ1-6
clone size: many
CDR3 DNA: TGCGCCAGCAGCTTGGAGGGGCCTTCACCCCTCCACTTT
CDR3 protein: CASSLEGPSPLHF

D gene: NA
V gene: TRBV5-1
J gene: TRBJ2-2
clone size: NA
CDR3 DNA: TGCGCCAGCAGCTTGGACCCGGGGGTTACCGGGGAGCTGTTTTTT
CDR3 protein: CASSLDPGVTGELFF

D gene: NA
V gene: TRBV20-1
J gene: TRBJ2-1
clone size: few
CDR3 DNA: TGCAGTGCTAGAGCCATAACAGTCTTCAATGAGCAGTTCTTC
CDR3 protein: CSARAITVFNEQFF

D gene: TRBD2
V gene: TRBV4-2
J gene: TRBJ2-5
clone size: few
CDR3 DNA: TGTGCCAGCAGCCCGTCCAGGGCACTAGCGGGAGGAGAGACCCAGTACTTC
CDR3 protein: CASSPSRALAGGETQYF

D gene: TRBD1
V gene: TRBV20-1
J gene: TRBJ1-1
clone size: NA
CDR3 DNA: TGCAGTGCTAGAGGAGGGGGCCTTAACACTGAAGCTTTCTTT
CDR3 protein: CSARGGGLNTEAFF

D gene: TRBD2
V gene: TRBV18
J gene: TRBJ2-2
clone size: NA
CDR3 DNA: TGTGCCAGCTCGCAGGGACTAGCGGGAGAAGGGATCACCGGGGAGCTGTTTTTT
CDR3 protein: CASSQGLAGEGITGELFF

D gene: NA
V gene: TRBV9
J gene: TRBJ1-6
clone size: many
CDR3 DNA: TGTGCCAGCAGCGCAGGAGTTAACTATAATTCACCCCTCCACTTT
CDR3 protein: CASSAGVNYNSPLHF

D gene: NA
V gene: TRBV7-2
J gene: TRBJ1-2
clone size: few
CDR3 DNA: TGTGCCAGCAGCTTAGCGTACAGGACGGGCTATGGCTACACCTTC
CDR3 protein: CASSLAYRTGYGYTF

D gene: NA
V gene: TRBV5-1
J gene: TRBJ1-1
clone size: many
CDR3 DNA: TGCGCCAGCAGCTTGGGACAGGCGGGAGCTTTCTTT
CDR3 protein: CASSLGQAGAFF

D gene: NA
V gene: TRBV27
J gene: TRBJ2-3
clone size: NA
CDR3 DNA: TGTGCCAGCAGTTTAAACAGGGATGTTGGTACGCAGTATTTT
CDR3 protein: CASSLNRDVGTQYF

D gene: TRBD2
V gene: TRBV20-1
J gene: TRBJ2-1
clone size: NA
CDR3 DNA: TGCAGTGCTAGAGATGGAGGACTAGTGAAGGAGCAGTTCTTC
CDR3 protein: CSARDGGLVKEQFF

D gene: NA
V gene: TRBV9
J gene: TRBJ2-2
clone size: NA
CDR3 DNA: TGTGCCAGCAGCGTAGAATTCGGGGAGCTGTTTTTT
CDR3 protein: CASSVEFGELFF

D gene: NA
V gene: TRBV9
J gene: TRBJ2-2
clone size: few
CDR3 DNA: TGTGCCAGCAGCGGGATAGACACCGGGGAGCTGTTTTTT
CDR3 protein: CASSGIDTGELFF

D gene: TRBD1
V gene: TRBV24-1
J gene: TRBJ2-5
clone size: few
CDR3 DNA: TGTGCCACCGGGACAGGGGAAGAGACCCAGTACTTC
CDR3 protein: CATGTGEETQYF

D gene: NA
V gene: TRBV7-2
J gene: TRBJ2-5
clone size: many
CDR3 DNA: TGTGCCAGCAGCTTAGGTCGGTCCCAGGTGACCCAGTACTTC
CDR3 protein: CASSLGRSQVTQYF

D gene: NA
V gene: TRBV6-2/TRBV6-3
J gene: TRBJ1-1
clone size: NA
CDR3 DNA: TGTGCCAGCAGTTATGGACAGCATATGAACACTGAAGCTTTCTTT
CDR3 protein: CASSYGQHMNTEAFF

D gene: TRBD2
V gene: TRBV6-5
J gene: TRBJ2-7
clone size: many
CDR3 DNA: TGTGCCAGCAGTCCGGGGGAGGGCGGGAGACACGAGCAGTACTTC
CDR3 protein: CASSPGEGGRHEQYF

D gene: NA
V gene: TRBV28
J gene: TRBJ2-7
clone size: NA
CDR3 DNA: TGTGCCAGCAGTGGCCGACAGGCCGTCCCTTTCTTC
CDR3 protein: CASSGRQAVPFF

D gene: TRBD1
V gene: TRBV10-3
J gene: TRBJ2-2
clone size: many
CDR3 DNA: TGTGCCATCAGTCACCTACATCCGGGACAGGGGAACACCGGGGAGCTGTTTTTT
CDR3 protein: CAISHLHPGQGNTGELFF

D gene: NA
V gene: TRBV9
J gene: TRBJ2-7
clone size: many
CDR3 DNA: TGTGCCAGCAGCGTAGATTCCTACTCCTACGAGCAGTACTTC
CDR3 protein: CASSVDSYSYEQYF

D gene: NA
V gene: TRBV28
J gene: TRBJ2-1
clone size: NA
CDR3 DNA: TGTGCCAGCAGCCCCCCCGGCGGGAACTATGAGCAGTTCTTC
CDR3 protein: CASSPPGGNYEQFF

D gene: NA
V gene: TRBV5-1
J gene: TRBJ1-6
clone size: NA
CDR3 DNA: TGCGCCAGCAGCGTATCAGGGGTAGGGAATTCACCCCTCTACTTT
CDR3 protein: CASSVSGVGNSPLYF

D gene: NA
V gene: TRBV10-3
J gene: TRBJ2-4
clone size: many
CDR3 DNA: TGTGCCACCCGTACTGAGGGGGAGGGTACAAACATTCAGTACTTC
CDR3 protein: CATRTEGEGTNIQYF

D gene: NA
V gene: TRBV20-1
J gene: TRBJ2-4
clone size: few
CDR3 DNA: TGCAGTGCTTCGGGATACGACCTTCAGTACTTC
CDR3 protein: CSASGYDLQYF

D gene: NA
V gene: TRBV5-1
J gene: TRBJ1-1
clone size: NA
CDR3 DNA: TGCGCCAGCAGCTCGACAGCGTGGGGTACTGAAGCTTTCTTT
CDR3 protein: CASSSTAWGTEAFF

D gene: NA
V gene: TRBV7-9
J gene: TRBJ2-1
clone size: few
CDR3 DNA: TGTGCCAGCAGCTTAGATTACATGGGGAATGAGCAGTTCTTC
CDR3 protein: CASSLDYMGNEQFF

D gene: TRBD1
V gene: TRBV7-9
J gene: TRBJ1-1
clone size: few
CDR3 DNA: TGTGCCAGCGGTGCGACAGGGTACACTGAAGCTTTCTTT
CDR3 protein: CASGATGYTEAFF

D gene: NA
V gene: TRBV12-3/TRBV12-4
J gene: TRBJ1-5
clone size: NA
CDR3 DNA: TGTGCCAGCAGTTTCAGGCCGGATGAGCCCCAGCATTTT
CDR3 protein: CASSFRPDEPQHF

D gene: NA
V gene: TRBV12-3/TRBV12-4
J gene: TRBJ1-2
clone size: many
CDR3 DNA: TGTGCCAGCAGTTTGATCCCTCAAAGGAGCCCGCTTTATGGCTACACCTTC
CDR3 protein: CASSLIPQRSPLYGYTF

D gene: TRBD1
V gene: TRBV20-1
J gene: TRBJ1-6
clone size: few
CDR3 DNA: TGCAGTGCTAGGGTAGGGGGCGCGAGGTCCTATAATTCACCCCTCCACTTT
CDR3 protein: CSARVGGARSYNSPLHF

D gene: NA
V gene: TRBV5-6
J gene: TRBJ1-2
clone size: many
CDR3 DNA: TGTGCCAGCAGCTTGCAGCCCTCGTCCTATGGCTACACCTTC
CDR3 protein: CASSLQPSSYGYTF